A selection of T cell receptor beta chains follows, all from one sample in a study of identical twins. Via MiXCR, TCRdb re-called the 5' RACE reads, giving one row per CDR3 protein. The sample lists over 600,000 distinct CDR3 sequences, over 20% occurring once. A further study also used this sample, focusing on T cells expressing NK-cell markers.

The sample consisted of PBMCs. The receptor set was obtained from a woman aged 18 to 35 in good health. CDR3s include the opening cysteine and the closing phenylalanine or tryptophan. The D gene is left open where the match is weak. Part of the rows lack a size; the others show once, few, many or a class for expanded clones.

d_gene,abundance,v_gene,j_gene,CDR3nt,CDR3aa
NA,NA,TRBV7-8,TRBJ1-2,TGTGCCAGCAGCCATCCGGGGGCCAACTATGGCTACACCTTC,CASSHPGANYGYTF
NA,few,TRBV27,TRBJ2-6,TGTGCCAGCAAAACAGGGACTTCTGGGGCCAACGTCCTGACTTTC,CASKTGTSGANVLTF
TRBD2,NA,TRBV20-1,TRBJ2-7,TGCAGTGCTAGGTCTAGCGGGGTGCCTTCCTACGAGCAGTACTTC,CSARSSGVPSYEQYF
NA,NA,TRBV6-6,TRBJ2-5,TGTGCCAGCAGTTGGGGACGGATCGAGGCCCAGTACTTC,CASSWGRIEAQYF
NA,few,TRBV20-1,TRBJ2-7,TGCAGTGCGCCAAGGAGGTCAGGGAGCTCCTACGAGCAGTACTTC,CSAPRRSGSSYEQYF
NA,NA,TRBV5-5,TRBJ1-6,TGTGCCAGCAGCTTGGGAGAGAAACCCCTCCACTTT,CASSLGEKPLHF
NA,NA,TRBV10-3,TRBJ1-5,TGTGCCATTGGGCAGGGGATCGATCAGCCCCAGCATTTT,CAIGQGIDQPQHF
NA,NA,TRBV2,TRBJ2-2,TGTGCCAGCAGGCAGAGAGGGAACACCGGGGAGCTGTTTTTT,CASRQRGNTGELFF
NA,NA,TRBV30,TRBJ1-5,TGTGCCTGGGCACGGAACGGCAATCAGCCCCAGCATTTT,CAWARNGNQPQHF
TRBD2,NA,TRBV2,TRBJ2-3,TGTGCCAGCAGTGATTGGACTAGCGGGACAAGCACAGATACGCAGTATTTT,CASSDWTSGTSTDTQYF
TRBD2,few,TRBV6-1,TRBJ2-1,TGTGCCAGCACCCGAGCGGGAGCGGGGGGGCAAAGTGAGCAGTTCTTC,CASTRAGAGGQSEQFF
TRBD1,many,TRBV29-1,TRBJ2-5,TGCAGCGTTGGTGTGAGGGGGCTGGTAGAGACCCAGTACTTC,CSVGVRGLVETQYF
NA,NA,TRBV6-1,TRBJ2-5,TGTGCCGCGACCCAGGAGACCCAGTACTTC,CAATQETQYF
NA,NA,TRBV12-3/TRBV12-4,TRBJ2-3,TGTGCCAGCAGTTCCGTGGAAGAGGGTCCGATAACAGATACGCAGTATTTT,CASSSVEEGPITDTQYF
NA,few,TRBV12-3/TRBV12-4,TRBJ2-7,TGTGCCAGCAGTTTTTACAGGGCCCCTTACGAGCAGTACTTC,CASSFYRAPYEQYF
NA,few,TRBV4-3,TRBJ2-1,TGCGCCAGCAGCCAAGATTTGAGGCCAATCCCGTTCTTC,CASSQDLRPIPFF
TRBD2,NA,TRBV10-3,TRBJ2-3,TGTGCCATCACCGGGGGGAGCGGCACAGATACGCAGTATTTT,CAITGGSGTDTQYF
NA,few,TRBV7-6,TRBJ1-2,TGTGCCAGCAGCTTACGACCGTTGACAGATAGCTACACCTTC,CASSLRPLTDSYTF
TRBD2,few,TRBV11-2,TRBJ2-7,TGTGCCAGCAGCTCCGGGACTAGCGGTTCCTACGAGCAGTACTTC,CASSSGTSGSYEQYF
TRBD2,NA,TRBV5-4,TRBJ2-1,TGTGCCAGCAGCTCCGTAGGTGGGGGGGATAAGTTCTTC,CASSSVGGGDKFF
NA,few,TRBV20-1,TRBJ2-7,TGCAGTGCTCTCCAGGGGTACTCCTACGAGCAGTACTTC,CSALQGYSYEQYF
TRBD2,NA,TRBV4-2,TRBJ2-5,TGTGCCAGCAGCCAAGGGGGGACTAGCGTCAGTCAGACCCAGTACTTC,CASSQGGTSVSQTQYF
NA,many,TRBV5-6,TRBJ2-3,TGTGCCAGCAGCTTAATGGGGAAAGGGGGCACAGATACGCAGTATTTT,CASSLMGKGGTDTQYF
NA,few,TRBV10-3,TRBJ2-1,TGTGCCATCAGTGGATTGCTCCACAATGAGCAGTTCTTC,CAISGLLHNEQFF
NA,NA,TRBV12-3/TRBV12-4,TRBJ1-5,TGTGCCAGCAGTTTAGCGGTATCGGGGGTGGGGAGTCAGCCCCAGCATTTT,CASSLAVSGVGSQPQHF
TRBD1,NA,TRBV20-1,TRBJ2-7,TGCAGTGGACAGGGGGCTGTGTGGGAGCAGTACTTC,CSGQGAVWEQYF
NA,NA,TRBV20-1,TRBJ2-7,TGCAGTGCTGTCTTGAGCCTGCGCCACGAGCAGTACTTC,CSAVLSLRHEQYF
NA,many,TRBV7-6,TRBJ1-1,TGTGCCAGCAGCCGGGGCCTGAACACTGAAGCTTTCTTT,CASSRGLNTEAFF
TRBD2,NA,TRBV4-3,TRBJ2-3,TGCGCCAGCAGCCGCTATGGAGCTAGCGGGAGTAGGACAGATACGCAGTATTTT,CASSRYGASGSRTDTQYF
TRBD2,many,TRBV5-1,TRBJ2-1,TGCGCCAGCAGCTTGGCGGGACTAGCGGGAGGTAATGAGCAGTTCTTC,CASSLAGLAGGNEQFF
NA,few,TRBV13,TRBJ2-1,TGTGCCAGCAGCTTAGAAGAAGGGAGGAATGAGCAGTTCTTC,CASSLEEGRNEQFF
NA,many,TRBV20-1,TRBJ1-1,TGCAGTGCTAGTGCTTTTGGGGCTGAAGCTTTCTTT,CSASAFGAEAFF
NA,few,TRBV6-2/TRBV6-3,TRBJ2-5,TGTGCCAGCAGCCGGCCTCGGACGGGGTACCAAGAGACCCAGTACTTC,CASSRPRTGYQETQYF
TRBD1,few,TRBV5-6,TRBJ1-3,TGTGCCAGCAACTACCGAGGGACAGCTGGAAACACCATATATTTT,CASNYRGTAGNTIYF
TRBD1,few,TRBV29-1,TRBJ2-7,TGCAGCGGAAGAGGGACAGGGTTTGTGCAGTACTTC,CSGRGTGFVQYF
TRBD2,few,TRBV12-3/TRBV12-4,TRBJ2-2,TGTGCCAGCAGTGCGGGGGGAGCGAACACCGGGGAGCTGTTTTTT,CASSAGGANTGELFF
NA,few,TRBV20-1,TRBJ2-6,TGCAGTGCTAGAGATCAGATCTCTGGGGCCAACGTCCTGACTTTC,CSARDQISGANVLTF
TRBD1,few,TRBV5-1,TRBJ1-2,TGCGCCAGCAGCGGTGTGACAGGGAGAGGGGGTAGTGATGGCTACACCTTC,CASSGVTGRGGSDGYTF
TRBD1,NA,TRBV27,TRBJ1-5,TGTGCCAGCAGCAGCACCGGGACAGGGGGCTGGCAGCCCCAGCATTTT,CASSSTGTGGWQPQHF
TRBD2,few,TRBV15,TRBJ2-1,TGTGCCACCAGCAGAGGGCTAGCGGGATTCAATGAGCAGTTCTTC,CATSRGLAGFNEQFF
NA,NA,TRBV10-3,TRBJ1-1,TGTGCCATCAGTTGGACAACAGCGGACACTGAAGCTTTCTTT,CAISWTTADTEAFF
NA,NA,TRBV6-5,TRBJ2-7,TGTGCCAGCAGTTACTCGGGGGGCAGGGGCCTACCCTACTCCTACGAGCAGTACTTC,CASSYSGGRGLPYSYEQYF
NA,few,TRBV12-3/TRBV12-4,TRBJ1-3,TGTGCCAGCAGACCTACAGGAAACACCATATATTTT,CASRPTGNTIYF
NA,NA,TRBV7-9,TRBJ2-6,TGTGCCAGCAGCTTATACCAGGCTGGGGCCAACGTCCTGACTTTC,CASSLYQAGANVLTF
NA,NA,TRBV12-3/TRBV12-4,TRBJ2-2,TGTGCCAGCAGTTTCTACGAGGAGGAGCTGTTTTTT,CASSFYEEELFF
TRBD1,NA,TRBV15,TRBJ2-1,TGTGCCACCAGCAGAGTGGGGACAGGGGGAGAAAATGAGCAGTTCTTC,CATSRVGTGGENEQFF